The entry below describes one T cell receptor beta chain. Its cognate antigen is unknown. These data belong to a study of T cell responses to AZD1222 COVID-19 vaccine. Study findings and constraints: Spike as a whole was targeted by vaccine-associated CD4 TCRs, dominant at 160-218 and 743-854. Compared with day 0, the breadth and depth of the Spike-specific TCR repertoire rose significantly after two doses of AZD1222.

Second doses that came at about 4 or about 12 weeks were put together. The trim removed 3 bases at V and 2 bases at J, leaving 5 bases unmatched. The germline V gene has CDR1 LNHDA and CDR2 SQIVND (reference sequence). The CDR3 sequence is 17 residues long. Sequencing was performed with immunoSEQ multiplex PCR; in TCRdb, only in-frame clones are kept and a portion is missing. The table has approximately 69,000 clones, around four fifths seen once. The clonotype comes from an adult who received the AZD1222 COVID-19 vaccine. Source: peripheral blood, taken 28 days after the second AZD1222 dose. The chain uses TRBV19 and TRBJ2-1; 12 nucleotides match TRBD2. CDR3 DNA: TGTGCCAGTAGTATTGAGGGGACTAGCGGGCCCTACAATGAGCAGTTCTTC. Its translation: CASSIEGTSGPYNEQFF.